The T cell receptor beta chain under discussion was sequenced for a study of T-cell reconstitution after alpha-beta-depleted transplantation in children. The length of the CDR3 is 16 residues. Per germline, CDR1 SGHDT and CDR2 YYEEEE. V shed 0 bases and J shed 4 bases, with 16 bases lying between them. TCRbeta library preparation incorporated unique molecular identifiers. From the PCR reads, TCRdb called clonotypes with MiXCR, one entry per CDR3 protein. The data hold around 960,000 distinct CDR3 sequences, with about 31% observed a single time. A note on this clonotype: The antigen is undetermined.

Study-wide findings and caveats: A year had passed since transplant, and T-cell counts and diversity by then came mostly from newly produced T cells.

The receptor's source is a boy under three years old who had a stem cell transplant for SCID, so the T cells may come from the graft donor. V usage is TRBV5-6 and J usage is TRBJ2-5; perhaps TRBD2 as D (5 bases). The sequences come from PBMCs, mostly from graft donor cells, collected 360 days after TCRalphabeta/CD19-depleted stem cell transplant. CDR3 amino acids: CASSLGPGSIAETQYF. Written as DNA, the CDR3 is TGTGCCAGCAGCTTGGGCCCGGGATCCATAGCAGAGACCCAGTACTTC. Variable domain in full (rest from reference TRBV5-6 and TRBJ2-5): DAGVTQSPTHLIKTRGQQVTLRCSPKSGHDTVSWYQQALGQGPQFIFQYYEEEERQRGNFPDRFSGHQFPNYSSELNVNALLLGDSALYLCASSLGPGSIAETQYFGPGTRLLVL.